Each of the 23 T cell receptor beta chains below was sequenced from the same sample in a study of low-dose radiotherapy and immunotherapy resistance in tumors. Both TCRalpha and TCRbeta chains were reverse transcribed with V-gene-specific primers. A roughly 22-cycle PCR with a constant-region primer and V-primer adapter amplified TCRs. TCRdb re-analysed the reads in MiXCR, keeping a single row per CDR3 protein. The profile covers 8,500 to 14,000 distinct CDR3 sequences, with about 62% appearing a single time and approximately 10% taken by the ten largest. The origin of the receptors is a human donor with advanced metastatic prostate, ovarian, gallbladder or colorectal cancer (not recorded which). This table probably holds off-target reads from a library built for another chain.

This clonotype was detected only a few times. V usage is TRBV7-2 and J usage is TRBJ1-1; D gene unclear. Trimming left V 5 bases short and J 5 bases short, with 15 bases between. This CDR3 has 14 residues. Germline V lookup: CDR1 SGHTA, CDR2 FQGNSA. The CDR3 coding sequence is TGTGCCAGCAGCCTACGCGTGGGAGGGACTGAAGCTTTCTTT. It specifies CASSLRVGGTEAFF.

The chain joins TRBV28 to TRBJ2-2; the match to TRBD1 covers 9 bases. Germline-derived CDR1 and CDR2 are MDHEN and SYDVKM. J lost 4 bases, V lost 5 bases, and 5 bases had no gene match. The CDR3 is 15 amino acids. CDR3 in amino acids: CASSPGDRVTGELFF. The CDR3 DNA follows: TGTGCCAGCAGTCCCGGGGACAGGGTCACCGGGGAGCTGTTTTTT. The full variable domain, in which reference TRBV28 and TRBJ2-2 provide the parts outside the CDR3, is DVKVTQSSRYLVKRTGEKVFLECVQDMDHENMFWYRQDPGLGLRLIYFSYDVKMKEKGDIPEGYSVSREKKERFSLILESASTNQTSMYLCASSPGDRVTGELFFGEGSRLTVL.

The gene calls are TRBV18 and TRBJ2-7; 7 bases align to TRBD1. J lost 3 bases, V lost 6 bases, and 8 bases had no gene match. The length of the CDR3 is 14 residues. Germline assignment: CDR1 KGHSH and CDR2 LQKENI. This chain's CDR3 is CASSTGQHLYEQYF. CDR3 in DNA: TGTGCCAGCTCGACGGGACAGCACCTCTACGAGCAGTACTTC.

This clonotype was seen a few times. V gene TRBV12-3 or TRBV12-4 combines with J gene TRBJ2-2; D is perhaps TRBD1 (6 bases). The CDR3 sequence is 14 residues long. With 1 base removed from V and 9 bases from J, the gap between germline ends came to 12 bases. CDR3 coding DNA: TGTGCCAGCAGTTTAGTCGAACAGGGAAGGGAGCTGTTTTTT. Its protein product is CASSLVEQGRELFF.

V and J are TRBV20-1 and TRBJ1-1; possibly TRBD1 for D (5 bases). Germline V CDR1 and CDR2: DFQATT, SNEGSKA (reference sequence). V was clipped by 3 bases and J by 5 bases, with 10 bases between them. The CDR3 sequence is 12 residues long. CDR3 nucleotide sequence: TGCAGTGCTAGGCTCGGGGGGACTGAAGCTTTCTTT. This gives the protein CSARLGGTEAFF.

This clonotype was recorded only once. This rearrangement joins TRBV5-1 to TRBJ2-1, with TRBD2 matching 7 bases. CDR3 length: 16 amino acids. Germline trimming cut 1 base from V and 4 bases from J; bases unmatched to any gene: 8. The germline V gene encodes CDR1 SGHRS and CDR2 YFSETQ. The CDR3 loop reads CASSLTPAGTYNEQFF. The CDR3 bases are TGCGCCAGCAGCTTGACCCCAGCGGGAACGTACAATGAGCAGTTCTTC.

The CDR3 DNA is TGTGCCAGCAGCCGAGCCCGTTGGAACACTGAAGCTTTCTTT. This codes for CASSRARWNTEAFF. The rearrangement links TRBV14 to TRBJ1-1; no reliable D call. V was pared by 4 bases and J by 1 base, with 10 bases between. Per germline, CDR1 SGHDN and CDR2 FVKESK. The CDR3 contains 14 residues. Filled out from reference TRBV14 and TRBJ1-1, the complete variable domain reads EAGVTQFPSHSVIEKGQTVTLRCDPISGHDNLYWYRRVMGKEIKFLLHFVKESKQDESGMPNNRFLAERTGGTYSTLKVQPAELEDSGVYFCASSRARWNTEAFFGQGTRLTVV.

The chain uses TRBV5-1 and TRBJ2-7, with 11 bases lining up with TRBD2. Germline CDR1 is SGHRS and CDR2 is YFSETQ. The trim removed 0 bases at V and 4 bases at J, leaving 12 bases unmatched. The CDR3 has 18 residues. The CDR3 is CASSLVSSGGSQTYEQYF. In nucleotides, the CDR3 is TGCGCCAGCAGCTTGGTGTCTAGCGGGGGGAGCCAAACGTACGAGCAGTACTTC. Combining the CDR3 with reference TRBV5-1 and TRBJ2-7 gives the whole variable domain KAGVTQTPRYLIKTRGQQVTLSCSPISGHRSVSWYQQTPGQGLQFLFEYFSETQRNKGNFPGRFSGRQFSNSRSEMNVSTLELGDSALYLCASSLVSSGGSQTYEQYFGPGTRLTVT.

The rearrangement uses TRBV18 and TRBJ1-2; possibly TRBD1 for D (5 bases). Deletions cut 1 base from V and 2 bases from J, with 8 bases between. The CDR3 is 14 residues long. Germline CDR1 KGHSH, CDR2 LQKENI. The CDR3 loop reads CASSPQRGNYGYTF. CDR3 sequence (DNA): TGTGCCAGCTCACCACAAAGGGGAAACTATGGCTACACCTTC.

This clonotype was seen more than once but under ten times. The gene calls are TRBV10-3 and TRBJ2-3, with a possible D match to TRBD1 (6 bases). Trimming removed 8 bases from V and 6 bases from J, with 15 bases in between. The CDR3 has 13 residues. Germline V gives CDR1 ENHRY, CDR2 SYGVKD. The CDR3, as DNA: TGTGCCATCTCGGCAGGGGCCCCCGATACGCAGTATTTT. Amino acids: CAISAGAPDTQYF.

This rearrangement joins TRBV12-3 or TRBV12-4 to TRBJ1-2; D not resolved. This CDR3 is 13 amino acids long. The ends were cut back, 3 bases at V and 6 bases at J, with 11 bases in the middle. The CDR3: CASSFLSIDGYTF. In nucleotides, the CDR3 is TGTGCCAGCAGTTTTCTCTCGATTGATGGCTACACCTTC.

This clonotype was found a few times. The V gene is TRBV2, the J gene TRBJ2-6; no clear D gene. The CDR3 has 16 amino acids. Deletions cut 6 bases from V and 0 bases from J, with 12 bases between. Germline V gives CDR1 SNHLY, CDR2 FYNNEI. CDR3 protein: CASSDKTYSGANVLTF. The CDR3 DNA is TGTGCCAGCAGCGACAAGACGTACTCTGGGGCCAACGTCCTGACTTTC.

The J gene is TRBJ2-1, the V gene TRBV29-1, with 9 positions matching TRBD1. The CDR3 length is 13 residues. CDR1 SQVTM and CDR2 ANQGSEA come from the germline V gene. With V trimmed by 7 bases and J by 6 bases, 7 bases remained unmatched. The CDR3 is CSAGTGRLNEQFF. The CDR3 nucleotides read TGCAGCGCGGGGACAGGGAGACTCAATGAGCAGTTCTTC.

The rearrangement uses TRBV2 and TRBJ2-3; TRBD1 aligns across 8 bases. J gave up 6 bases and V 6 bases, and 8 bases lay outside the gene matches. Germline V CDR1 and CDR2: SNHLY, FYNNEI. The CDR3 sequence is 14 residues long. The CDR3 sequence: CASSRDRFGDTQYF. The CDR3 coding sequence is TGTGCCAGCAGCCGGGACAGGTTTGGGGATACGCAGTATTTT. The full variable domain, completed using reference TRBV2 and TRBJ2-3, is EPEVTQTPSHQVTQMGQEVILRCVPISNHLYFYWYRQILGQKVEFLVSFYNNEISEKSEIFDDQFSVERPDGSNFTLKIRSTKLEDSAMYFCASSRDRFGDTQYFGPGTRLTVL.

The chain links TRBV6-2 or TRBV6-3 to TRBJ1-3; weak D call: TRBD1 (5 bases). The germline V gene has CDR1 MNHEY and CDR2 SVGEGT. With 6 bases removed from V and 0 bases from J, the gap between germline ends came to 12 bases. CDR3 size: 15 residues. The CDR3 coding sequence is TGTGCCAGCAGGGGGACGGGCATCTCTGGAAACACCATATATTTT. The encoded protein is CASRGTGISGNTIYF.

Only a few counts were recorded for this clonotype. This chain connects TRBV20-1 to TRBJ2-4; D remains unclear. Trimming took off 0 bases at V and 2 bases at J, with 8 bases between the two ends. The germline gives CDR1 DFQATT, CDR2 SNEGSKA (reference sequence). The CDR3 length is 14 residues. Here the CDR3 DNA reads TGCAGTGCTAGAGATCCTCACTCCAAAAACATTCAGTACTTC. It codes for CSARDPHSKNIQYF.

This clonotype has more than one count but fewer than ten. The chain joins TRBV28 to TRBJ1-1; TRBD1 is a possible D gene (6 bases). The ends were cut back, 6 bases at V and 0 bases at J, with 11 bases in the middle. Germline loops: CDR1 MDHEN, CDR2 SYDVKM. The CDR3 extends over 14 amino acids. This CDR3 is CASRPTGMNTEAFF. For the CDR3, the DNA is TGTGCCAGCAGGCCGACAGGTATGAACACTGAAGCTTTCTTT.

The chain uses TRBV4-2 and TRBJ2-1; 8 nucleotides align to TRBD1. This CDR3 has 15 amino acids. Losses at the gene ends were 5 bases for V and 0 bases for J; bases not matched to a gene: 3. Per the germline V gene, CDR1 is LGHNA and CDR2 is YNFKEQ. CDR3 in DNA: TGTGCCAGCAGCTCCGACAGGGGCTCCTACAATGAGCAGTTCTTC. This codes for CASSSDRGSYNEQFF.

The rearrangement joins TRBV24-1 to TRBJ2-1; the match to TRBD2 covers 11 bases. Germline V lookup: CDR1 KGHDR, CDR2 SFDVKD. The V segment lost 5 bases and the J segment 1 base; nucleotides outside the gene matches: 3. The CDR3 sequence is 16 residues long. The CDR3 is CATSGASGRSYNEQFF. CDR3 DNA sequence: TGTGCCACCAGTGGTGCTAGCGGGAGGTCCTACAATGAGCAGTTCTTC.

The rearrangement joins TRBV20-1 to TRBJ2-4; 8 bases are a match to TRBD2. J was trimmed by 2 bases and V by 3 bases; bases with no gene match: 3. The germline CDR1 and CDR2 sequences are DFQATT and SNEGSKA (reference sequence). The CDR3 contains 14 residues. The CDR3 bases are TGCAGTGCTAGCCGGGGGGGTTCCAAAAACATTCAGTACTTC. Its protein is CSASRGGSKNIQYF.

This clonotype was found once. The CDR3 spells CASSPAGGSSDTQYF. The CDR3 DNA reads TGTGCCAGCAGCCCCGCCGGCGGAAGCTCAGATACGCAGTATTTT. The chain is built from TRBV7-9 and TRBJ2-3, with unresolved D. Germline CDR1 and CDR2: SEHNR and FQNEAQ (reference sequence). The CDR3 runs to 15 residues. V was trimmed by 5 bases and J by 4 bases, leaving 16 bases between them.

CDR3 sequence reads: CSVEPPTGRSEKLFF. For the CDR3, the DNA is TGCAGCGTTGAACCCCCGACAGGGCGGAGTGAAAAACTGTTTTTT. This chain connects TRBV29-1 to TRBJ1-4; the match to TRBD1 covers 7 bases. After removal of 2 bases from V and 7 bases from J, the junction contained 10 bases not matched to a gene. Germline-derived CDR1 and CDR2 are SQVTM and ANQGSEA. This CDR3 spans 15 amino acids.

The V and J genes are TRBV5-4 and TRBJ2-7, with 8 bases that match TRBD1. The V gene end was trimmed by 4 bases and the J gene end by 4 bases; junction bases not matched to a gene: 13. The V gene's germline CDR1 is SGHNT and CDR2 YYREEE (reference sequence). The CDR3 has 16 residues. Here the CDR3 reads CASSPPTDRGEYEQYF. CDR3 DNA sequence: TGTGCCAGCAGCCCCCCGACTGACAGGGGAGAGTACGAGCAGTACTTC. The full variable domain, rest sourced from reference TRBV5-4 and TRBJ2-7, is ETGVTQSPTHLIKTRGQQVTLRCSSQSGHNTVSWYQQALGQGPQFIFQYYREEENGRGNFPPRFSGLQFPNYSSELNVNALELDDSALYLCASSPPTDRGEYEQYFGPGTRLTVT.